Reported below is one TCR beta chain. The antigen is not known. Sequencing was performed with immunoSEQ multiplex PCR; in TCRdb, only in-frame clones are kept and a portion is missing. Of about 140,000 clones listed, around 82% are singletons. The ends were cut back, 0 bases at V and 12 bases at J, with 14 bases in the middle. Germline loops: CDR1 ENHRY, CDR2 SYGVKD. The CDR3 is made up of 13 amino acids. The data belong to a study of cytotoxic CD8 clonotypes in ibrutinib-treated CLL. In the study overall: The average sample held approximately 240,000 productive templates and 94,082 productive rearrangements.

General study results and limits: Clonality correlated strongly with circulating CD8+ T cells and exceeded age-matched healthy donors at baseline. Public clonotypes (which were uncommon) either contracted or remained stable on treatment.

The chain carries TRBV10-3 and TRBJ1-1; maybe TRBD1 (5 bases). This receptor was identified in a human donor with chronic lymphocytic leukemia. This material consisted of PBMCs, taken after 36 months of ibrutinib treatment. The CDR3 DNA reads as TGTGCCATCAGTGAGTCGGTGGGGGGTTCAACTTTCTTT. Translated: CAISESVGGSTFF.